Below, 22 T cell receptor beta chains from the same sample are listed, as sequenced in a study of T cell changes during pregnancy in multiple sclerosis. Clones were read by immunoSEQ multiplex PCR, and TCRdb kept only the in-frame ones, dropping some. The sample has about 59,000 clones, 92% seen once. The sample in question was peripheral blood, obtained in the second trimester of pregnancy. The receptors were gathered from a female donor in good health, enrolled as a control in a pregnancy study.

The chain links TRBV9 to TRBJ2-1, with 13 bases aligning to TRBD2. Per germline, CDR1 SGDLS and CDR2 YYNGEE. V was pared by 3 bases and J by 4 bases, with 4 bases of the junction left unmatched. The CDR3 spans 16 residues. The CDR3 loop reads CASSGLAGGLYNEQFF. The DNA for the CDR3 is TGTGCCAGCAGCGGACTAGCGGGAGGATTATACAATGAGCAGTTCTTC.

J is TRBJ1-4 and V is TRBV28; 11 bases agree with TRBD1. V shed 3 bases and J 10 bases; nucleotides not matched to a gene: 16. Germline V gives CDR1 MDHEN, CDR2 SYDVKM. This CDR3 is built from 18 residues. The CDR3 nucleotides are TGTGCCAGCAGTTTGGGCATGGGGACAGCCGGGACAGGGGGAAAACTGTTTTTT. Residues: CASSLGMGTAGTGGKLFF.

The CDR3: CGSKAGGLSYEQYF. DNA for the CDR3: TGTGGTTCGAAGGCGGGGGGCCTCTCCTACGAGCAGTACTTC. V is TRBV6-5 and J is TRBJ2-7, with 8 bases lining up with TRBD2. Germline V gene data show CDR1 as MNHEY and CDR2 as SVGAGI. The CDR3 has 14 amino acids.

This clone has only a few counts. Other nucleotide sequences from this sample produce the same CDR3. CDR3 nucleotides: TGTGCCTGGAGTGTACGGGTTGGAGGGGAAAAACTGTTTTTT. This translates into CAWSVRVGGEKLFF. The rearrangement links TRBV30 to TRBJ1-4; D not resolved. This CDR3 has 14 amino acids. The germline V gene encodes CDR1 GTSNPN and CDR2 SVGIG (reference sequence). Between the trimmed V and J ends, which lost 0 bases and 8 bases, there was a span of 13 bases.

The chain combines TRBV5-1 with TRBJ2-3; 7 positions match TRBD2. Per the germline V gene, CDR1 is SGHRS and CDR2 is YFSETQ. V gave up 0 bases and J gave up 6 bases; unmatched junction bases: 4. The CDR3 has 14 residues. CDR3 region: CASSLGLAFDTQYF. The DNA for the CDR3 is TGCGCCAGCAGCTTGGGACTAGCATTCGATACGCAGTATTTT.

This rearrangement joins TRBV4-2 to TRBJ2-5; the D gene is possibly TRBD2 (6 bases). CDR1 is LGHNA and CDR2 is YNFKEQ in the germline V gene. Trimming pared 6 bases from V and 5 bases from J, leaving 19 bases between. The CDR3 has 15 residues. The CDR3 region is CASSTFGARGETQYF. DNA for the CDR3: TGTGCCAGCAGTACATTCGGGGCCCGGGGGGAGACCCAGTACTTC.

The rearrangement uses TRBV6-6 and TRBJ2-2; 8 positions agree with TRBD1. This CDR3 region has 13 residues. Looked up from germline, CDR1 is MNHNY and CDR2 is SVGAGI (reference sequence). The V and J ends lost 6 bases and 7 bases, in that order; junction bases with no gene match: 4. This chain's CDR3 is CASRQQGDGELFF. CDR3 sequence (DNA): TGTGCCAGCAGGCAACAGGGGGACGGGGAGCTGTTTTTT.

The chain couples TRBV14 to TRBJ2-7, with 7 bases matching TRBD2. CDR3 length: 16 residues. The trim removed 0 bases at V and 3 bases at J, leaving 8 bases unmatched. The germline gives CDR1 SGHDN, CDR2 FVKESK. The CDR3 spells CASSQDSGTTLYEQYF. In DNA, the CDR3 is TGTGCCAGCAGCCAAGATTCCGGGACTACGCTCTACGAGCAGTACTTC.

This chain links TRBV6-1 with TRBJ1-4; D is undetermined. In germline, CDR1 is MNHNS, CDR2 SASEGT. This CDR3 is 14 amino acids long. Trimming removed 6 bases from V and 0 bases from J, with 8 bases in between. The DNA of the CDR3 is TGTGCCAGCAGGGCGGAGACAACTAATGAAAAACTGTTTTTT. Translated, it gives CASRAETTNEKLFF.

This clone has just one count. The chain employs TRBV6-6 and TRBJ1-5, with D possibly matching TRBD1 (5 bases). The V end lost 5 bases, the J end lost 2 bases, and 13 bases lay between the germline ends. The CDR3 extends over 15 amino acids. CDR1 and CDR2 (germline): MNHNY, SVGAGI (reference sequence). CDR3 residues: CASSHGGAGNQPQHF. CDR3 nucleotide sequence: TGTGCCAGCAGTCACGGAGGGGCAGGCAATCAGCCCCAGCATTTT.

V usage is TRBV6-6 and J usage is TRBJ2-5; 7 bases align to TRBD1. The germline gives CDR1 MNHNY, CDR2 SVGAGI (reference sequence). Unmatched junction bases numbered 6, after V lost 0 bases and J lost 2 bases. CDR3 length: 16 residues. The CDR3 sequence is CASSYSPQGTQETQYF. In DNA, the CDR3 is TGTGCCAGCAGTTACTCTCCACAGGGGACACAAGAGACCCAGTACTTC.

This clone showed up just once. The V call is TRBV7-2, the J call TRBJ2-1, with 11 bases lining up with TRBD2. Germline lookup yields CDR1 SGHTA and CDR2 FQGNSA. This CDR3 comprises 16 residues. V lost 5 bases and J lost 5; bases outside the gene matches: 8. The CDR3 DNA reads TGTGCCAGCAGCCCCCCGGGACTAGCGGACAACAATGAGCAGTTCTTC. This codes for CASSPPGLADNNEQFF.

The chain recombines TRBV11-2 with TRBJ1-1; 7 bases are shared with TRBD1. Germline CDR1 and CDR2: SGHAT and FQNNGV. Losses at the gene ends were 8 bases for V and 4 bases for J; bases not matched to a gene: 7. The CDR3 loop spans 13 amino acids. CDR3 protein: CASARSGGTEAFF. The CDR3 DNA reads TGTGCCAGCGCCAGGTCAGGGGGCACTGAAGCTTTCTTT.

V is TRBV9 and J is TRBJ2-7, with 9 bases fitting TRBD2. This CDR3 has 13 amino acids. Germline CDR1 SGDLS, CDR2 YYNGEE. V dropped 4 bases and J dropped 6; count of bases not matched to a gene: 5. The CDR3 nucleotides read TGTGCCAGCAGCACCGGGACTAGCTCCGAGCAGTACTTC. Encoded protein: CASSTGTSSEQYF.

The chain employs TRBV2 and TRBJ1-1; D is uncertain. From germline, CDR1 is SNHLY and CDR2 FYNNEI. CDR3 length: 15 residues. The V end was cut by 9 bases, the J end by 1 base, with 18 bases between. CDR3 DNA: TGTGCCAGGTCCACCCCGGGAACGTCGAACACTGAAGCTTTCTTT. This sequence encodes CARSTPGTSNTEAFF.

This rearrangement joins TRBV7-3 to TRBJ2-5; TRBD2 matches at 14 bases. The CDR3 extends over 17 amino acids. The V and J ends lost 4 bases and 5 bases, in that order; junction bases with no gene match: 9. CDR1 and CDR2 from the germline V gene are SGHTA and FQGTGA. This CDR3 reads CASSSPPRLAGGETQYF. The CDR3 DNA is TGTGCCAGCAGCTCCCCCCCCCGACTAGCGGGGGGGGAGACCCAGTACTTC.

This chain uses TRBV5-1 with TRBJ2-1; the D gene is possibly TRBD1 (6 bases). Germline CDR1 and CDR2: SGHRS and YFSETQ. CDR3 length: 16 amino acids. V lost 1 base to trimming and J lost 4 bases, with 15 bases between them. CDR3 in DNA: TGCGCCAGCAGCTTGTCTGGGGACACACTATACAATGAGCAGTTCTTC. Its translation is CASSLSGDTLYNEQFF.

V gene TRBV6-1 combines with J gene TRBJ2-1; 14 bases fit TRBD2. The V and J ends lost 10 bases and 6 bases, in that order; junction bases with no gene match: 8. This CDR3 has 15 amino acids. Looked up from germline, CDR1 is MNHNS and CDR2 is SASEGT. The CDR3 is CATQRGTSGGNEQFF. The CDR3 DNA reads as TGTGCCACCCAAAGGGGGACTAGCGGGGGCAATGAGCAGTTCTTC.

The chain recombines TRBV29-1 with TRBJ2-3; no firm D call. The length of the CDR3 is 12 residues. Trimming took off 2 bases at V and 0 bases at J, with 3 bases between the two ends. From germline, CDR1 is SQVTM and CDR2 ANQGSEA. In DNA, the CDR3 is TGCAGCGTTGAAACTAGCACAGATACGCAGTATTTT. Translated, it gives CSVETSTDTQYF.

The gene calls are TRBV19 and TRBJ2-2; 8 bases are a match to TRBD2. Per the germline V gene, CDR1 is LNHDA and CDR2 is SQIVND (reference sequence). V lost 9 bases, J lost 4 bases, and 13 bases stayed unmatched. CDR3 size: 16 residues. CDR3 sequence: CASLRLAGGPTGELFF. CDR3 nucleotide sequence: TGTGCCAGCCTTAGATTGGCGGGGGGACCCACCGGGGAGCTGTTTTTT. Together with reference TRBV19 and TRBJ2-2, the CDR3 gives the full variable domain: DGGITQSPKYLFRKEGQNVTLSCEQNLNHDAMYWYRQDPGQGLRLIYYSQIVNDFQKGDIAEGYSVSREKKESFPLTVTSAQKNPTAFYLCASLRLAGGPTGELFFGEGSRLTVL.

The CDR3 DNA follows: TGTGCCAGCACCTCCAAGGGGTTGGGGATTAACGGCTACACCTTC. This gives the protein CASTSKGLGINGYTF. V usage is TRBV6-5 and J usage is TRBJ1-2, with TRBD1 as a possible D gene (5 bases). CDR1 and CDR2 from the germline V gene are MNHEY and SVGAGI. V lost 7 bases, J lost 8 bases, and 23 bases lay in between. The CDR3 extends over 15 amino acids.

This chain connects TRBV27 to TRBJ2-7, with 7 positions matching TRBD1. V was pared by 5 bases and J by 2 bases, with 6 bases of the junction left unmatched. CDR1 is MNHEY and CDR2 is SMNVEV in the germline V gene (reference sequence). CDR3 length: 14 residues. This chain's CDR3 is CASSKDRSTYEQYF. The CDR3 bases are TGTGCCAGCAGTAAGGACAGGTCGACCTACGAGCAGTACTTC.